The source of this T cell receptor (beta chain) is a study of shared clonotypes between healthy human individuals (dated by TCRdb to between 2020 and 2021). For the study in its entirety: The cohort comprised a couple of women and a few men aged 18 to 49 years. Different laboratories and diverse techniques were used to prepare libraries and sequence TCR repertoires, to increase sequencing depth and limit assay-specific biases. Per donor, leukapheresis produced somewhere between about 0.9 and 9.5 billion PBMCs. Blood TCR repertoires of 5 or 6 healthy adults were deeply sequenced to estimate repertoire size and the extent of clonotype sharing between individuals. Per donor, three plates each were used for CD4 naive and CD4 memory, two for CD8 naive, and one for CD8 memory.

There are 16 amino acids in the CDR3, from cysteine to phenylalanine inclusive. Only CDR3 DNA is held: 48 bases, read in frame from base 1. TCR CDR3 regions were amplified from genomic DNA by multiplex PCR using the deep immunoSEQ assay. Genomic DNA extracted from each cell subset was distributed evenly over all wells of several immunoSEQ 96-well plates, and each plate served as one replicate. Each replicate PCR for sorted subsets received approximately 200 ng genomic DNA, equal to roughly 29,000 T cell genomes. The purified libraries were quantified using a Qubit 3.0 fluorometer, sized with a Bioanalyzer 2100, and then quantified again using the KAPA Library Quantification kit. Each immunoSEQ 96-well plate was sequenced on its own single-read 150-cycle Illumina NextSeq 550 flow cell. The original pipeline was this. Because the immunoSEQ output held only junctional sequences and lacked quality scores, the filtering could not match the filtering applied to full-length reads. To assign V/J genes and CDR3, sequences were annotated using PyIR, a Python wrapper for IgBLAST v1.9, with IMGT germline references. Reads were filtered out if the reads had weak V/J assignments (E-value above 1e-6), no CDR3, stop codons, out-of-frame junctions, or ambiguous translated residues. V3J clonotypes were defined as sequences sharing an identical inferred V gene, J gene, and CDR3 amino acid sequence. Percentage overlap between repertoires was computed as shared unique clonotypes divided by the size of the smaller repertoire. Repertoire richness was assessed with RTK rarefaction, the Chao1 estimator, and Recon v2.1 estimates of unobserved clonotypes. OLGA was used to compute generation probabilities for all TCRbeta clonotypes that the gDNA method yielded from several donors. In its TCRdb copy, this immuneACCESS table keeps in-frame sequences only and misses some clones. Where compared with another copy, unresolved V genes explain less than half of these, and the others have no known cause. V, J and clone size derive from that table, while D and trimming were established from the DNA sequence. The sample table holds about 2.2 million clones, of which 90% to 95% were seen once. The ten largest clones represent under 2% of the sample.

What the work shows at the level of the full study, not this receptor alone: The genetic and exposure-history diversity represented was limited by the small number of donors. Rarefaction of sorted-subset datasets indicated incomplete sequencing despite the large sequencing depth. Pairwise subsampling led to the expectation that sequencing depth would affect the degree of clonotype sharing among donors. Sharing across a few donors was observed for about 5% of naive CD4, under 4% of naive CD8, over 2% of memory CD4, and about 0.4% of memory CD8 clonotypes. Sampling was restricted to blood, and TCR repertoires in tissues likely differ from the TCR repertoires found in blood. Naive subsets generally had larger estimated clonotype richness than memory subsets did. Compared with non-shared clonotypes, the clonotypes found in all four sorted-subset donors had higher generation probabilities.

CD8 naive samples were CD45RO-negative cells positively selected for CCR7, giving a CD45RA+CCR7+ population that excluded TemRA cells. The donors were healthy, HIV-negative adults who had no recently reported acute infections or vaccinations. Every donor was a Caucasian adult living in Nashville, Tennessee, USA. Blood was collected by leukapheresis, and PBMCs were isolated by Ficoll-Histopaque density gradient centrifugation and then cryopreserved in liquid nitrogen vapor phase. Analytical flow cytometry was used to check the purity and quantity of each magnetically sorted T cell population. Genomic DNA was isolated from each sorted fraction and quantified by UV absorbance on a Nanodrop 2000c. This clone was seen only once. Its specific antigen is unknown. No base quality information exists; no much larger clone differs at one position.

Recombination linked TRBV21-1 to TRBJ2-7; TRBD1 was called by the table and not checked on the DNA. TRBV21-1 is listed as a pseudogene. This TCR was sampled from a man younger than 35 in good health. Some clones in this sample may be carry-over from other donors' samples. Sequenced material: naive CD8+ T cells from PBMCs. The cell subset or site label, as the study defines it: CD45RA+CCR7+. The CDR3 corresponds to CASSKRRSPRGHEQYF. DNA sequence: TGTGCCAGCAGCAAAAGGCGAAGTCCCAGGGGGCACGAGCAGTACTTC.